The subject of this entry is one T cell receptor beta chain. Its antigen is undetermined. These data belong to a study of T cell responses to AZD1222 COVID-19 vaccine. Study background: The study pooled second doses at about 4 or about 12 weeks.

Points from the study as a whole: Repertoire sampling was restricted to post-peak T cell response timepoints.

The ends were cut back, 8 bases at V and 1 base at J, with 12 bases in the middle. CDR1 is MNHEY and CDR2 is SVGAGI in the germline V gene. CDR3 length: 14 amino acids. This table comes from immunoSEQ multiplex PCR, and its TCRdb copy is limited to in-frame clones, with some not included. The data contain 95,000 to 150,000 clones, about nine tenths of them singletons. This chain uses TRBV6-5 with TRBJ1-5; D is unresolved. The source of this sequence is an adult in good health. Material: peripheral blood, obtained on day 0 of AZD1222 vaccination. The CDR3 reads CASGRGRSNQPQHF. CDR3 bases: TGTGCCAGCGGCCGGGGAAGGAGCAATCAGCCCCAGCATTTT.